The 30 T cell receptor beta chains listed next were all sequenced from one sample in a study of blood T cell repertoires in COVID-19. Sequencing used immunoSEQ multiplex PCR; TCRdb keeps in-frame clones, though not all of them. Of about 230,000 clones listed, 75% to 85% are singletons. The sequenced material came from peripheral blood. The origin of the receptors is a woman under 40 with COVID-19, enrolled during active disease.

The rearrangement links TRBV6-6 to TRBJ1-6; D not resolved. The CDR3 has 15 residues. Germline assignment: CDR1 MNHNY and CDR2 SVGAGI (reference sequence). The germline V and J ends were trimmed by 6 bases and 0 bases, with 9 bases remaining between them. For the CDR3, the DNA is TGTGCCAGCAGCCCTCGGAGCTCCTATAATTCACCCCTCCACTTT. Its protein product is CASSPRSSYNSPLHF.

V gene TRBV7-2 combines with J gene TRBJ2-7; 11 bases agree with TRBD2. The CDR3 is made up of 14 amino acids. The germline CDR1 and CDR2 sequences are SGHTA and FQGNSA. V lost 8 bases and J lost 4; bases outside the gene matches: 7. The CDR3 bases are TGTGCCAGCGGGACTAGCGGATATTTATACGAGCAGTACTTC. Translation gives CASGTSGYLYEQYF.

V is TRBV5-6 and J is TRBJ2-5; TRBD1 matches at 11 bases. There are 15 residues in the CDR3. Trimming took 5 bases from V and 1 from J; bases not matched to a gene: 4. CDR1 and CDR2 from the germline V gene are SGHDT and YYEEEE. CDR3 DNA sequence: TGTGCCAGCAGGGCCGGGACAGGGGGCCAAGAGACCCAGTACTTC. This codes for CASRAGTGGQETQYF.

The J gene is TRBJ2-7, the V gene TRBV27; 12 bases agree with TRBD2. CDR3 length equals 17 residues. Germline V lookup: CDR1 MNHEY, CDR2 SMNVEV (reference sequence). The V gene end was trimmed by 4 bases and the J gene end by 1 base; junction bases not matched to a gene: 8. CDR3 protein: CASSSGRGLAGSYEQYF. The DNA of the CDR3 is TGTGCCAGCAGTTCAGGACGGGGACTAGCGGGTTCCTACGAGCAGTACTTC.

Written as DNA, the CDR3 is TGTGCCACCAGCGGACCCGGGACAGGGTTTTTCAATGAGCAGTTCTTC. Translating it yields CATSGPGTGFFNEQFF. The V gene is TRBV15, the J gene TRBJ2-1, with 9 bases that match TRBD1. This CDR3 has 16 amino acids. The germline gives CDR1 LNHNV, CDR2 YYDKDF (reference sequence). V shed 5 bases, J shed 6 bases, and the junction held 11 bases outside the gene matches. Full variable domain (missing parts from reference TRBV15 and TRBJ2-1): DAMVIQNPRYQVTQFGKPVTLSCSQTLNHNVMYWYQQKSSQAPKLLFHYYDKDFNNEADTPDNFQSRRPNTSFCFLDIRSPGLGDTAMYLCATSGPGTGFFNEQFFGPGTRLTVL.

V gene TRBV7-9 combines with J gene TRBJ2-7, with D tentatively TRBD2 (5 bases). The germline CDR1 and CDR2 sequences are SEHNR and FQNEAQ (reference sequence). The CDR3 has 12 residues. V dropped 6 bases and J dropped 2 bases, with 8 bases sitting between them. The CDR3 spells CASRDGTYEQYF. The CDR3 DNA reads as TGTGCCAGCAGGGACGGGACCTACGAGCAGTACTTC.

The chain couples TRBV7-2 to TRBJ2-3; D might be TRBD2 (6 bases). CDR1 is SGHTA, CDR2 FQGNSA, per germline. Trimming left V 5 bases short and J 4 bases short, with 16 bases between. This CDR3 has 15 residues. CDR3 DNA sequence: TGTGCCAGCAGCCCCTGGGTAGCGGTATCAGATACGCAGTATTTT. As protein: CASSPWVAVSDTQYF.

The gene calls are TRBV19 and TRBJ1-1; no reliable D call. The CDR3 is made up of 15 amino acids. The germline V gene encodes CDR1 LNHDA and CDR2 SQIVND (reference sequence). V lost 4 bases and J 4 bases, leaving 16 bases between the germline ends. The CDR3 DNA follows: TGTGCCAGTAGTACTTTTTCGCCAGGAACCACTGAAGCTTTCTTT. Protein product: CASSTFSPGTTEAFF.

The chain combines TRBV15 with TRBJ2-1, with D maybe TRBD2 (7 bases). The length of the CDR3 is 16 residues. The germline gives CDR1 LNHNV, CDR2 YYDKDF (reference sequence). Trimming stripped 6 bases from V and 7 bases from J, with 22 bases between. The CDR3, as DNA: TGTGCCACCAGACAAGGAGGGGGGGGCTTGAAAAATGAGCAGTTCTTC. It is translated as CATRQGGGGLKNEQFF.

In this sample, this clone turned up a few times. The rearrangement uses TRBV11-2 and TRBJ1-6; TRBD1 matches at 9 bases. The CDR3 spans 16 residues. V lost 3 bases to trimming and J lost 4 bases; unmatched junction nucleotides: 4. Per the germline V gene, CDR1 is SGHAT and CDR2 is FQNNGV. CDR3 protein: CASSFGTGQYNSPLHF. CDR3 nucleotide sequence: TGTGCCAGCAGCTTCGGGACAGGGCAGTATAATTCACCCCTCCACTTT.

The rearrangement uses TRBV6-5 and TRBJ2-5, with TRBD1 identical over 8 bases. Germline assignment: CDR1 MNHEY and CDR2 SVGAGI. The CDR3 length is 15 residues. J was trimmed by 5 bases and V by 7 bases; bases with no gene match: 12. The CDR3 region has the DNA TGTGCCAGCACTGCATCAGGGGGCGGTAGGGAGACCCAGTACTTC. Protein: CASTASGGGRETQYF.

This chain uses TRBV18 with TRBJ2-2, with 12 positions matching TRBD1. The V and J ends lost 1 base and 5 bases, in that order; junction bases with no gene match: 14. Germline lookup yields CDR1 KGHSH and CDR2 LQKENI. CDR3 length: 20 residues. CDR3 in DNA: TGTGCCAGCTCACCACTCCCGAGCGGGACAGGGGGCGCCCCGACCGGGGAGCTGTTTTTT. It specifies CASSPLPSGTGGAPTGELFF.

V is TRBV7-3 and J is TRBJ1-1; no definite D call. V lost 5 bases to trimming and J lost 1 base, with 8 bases between them. The CDR3 extends over 13 amino acids. CDR1 SGHTA and CDR2 FQGTGA come from the germline V gene. The CDR3 DNA follows: TGTGCCAGCAGCCCCGGTTGGAACACTGAAGCTTTCTTT. This sequence encodes CASSPGWNTEAFF.

The CDR3 DNA is TGTGCCAGCGGTCAGATTAACTATGGCTACACCTTC. Amino acids: CASGQINYGYTF. V usage is TRBV7-2 and J usage is TRBJ1-2; the D is unclear. V lost 8 bases and J lost 1, with 8 bases in between. Germline V gene lookup returns CDR1 SGHTA and CDR2 FQGNSA. This CDR3 has 12 residues.

This clone was recorded once. The V call is TRBV20-1, the J call TRBJ2-1; the match to TRBD2 covers 8 bases. Germline V gene data show CDR1 as DFQATT and CDR2 as SNEGSKA (reference sequence). V gave up 3 bases and J gave up 9 bases; unmatched junction bases: 10. This CDR3 has 14 amino acids. This chain's CDR3 is CSASPVSGTIEQFF. The CDR3 nucleotides read TGCAGTGCTAGTCCTGTTAGCGGGACAATTGAGCAGTTCTTC.

The gene calls are TRBV5-1 and TRBJ1-2; unclear D gene. This CDR3 region has 12 residues. CDR1 is SGHRS and CDR2 is YFSETQ in the germline V gene. With 2 bases removed from V and 1 base from J, the gap between germline ends came to 3 bases. In DNA, the CDR3 is TGCGCCAGCAGCTTCCATAACTATGGCTACACCTTC. It is translated as CASSFHNYGYTF.

The CDR3 region has the DNA TGTGCCAGCAGCTTAGATCTCTGGACAGGGGGCTTCTACGAGCAGTACTTC. Translating gives CASSLDLWTGGFYEQYF. The chain couples TRBV7-9 to TRBJ2-7, with 11 bases matching TRBD1. V lost 1 base, J lost 3 bases, and 8 bases stayed unmatched. The germline gives CDR1 SEHNR, CDR2 FQNEAQ (reference sequence). The CDR3 consists of 17 residues.

In DNA form, the CDR3 reads TGTGCCAGCATCTACAGTAAGATGGGACAGCTCCTCTCTGGGGCCAACGTCCTGACTTTC. Amino acids: CASIYSKMGQLLSGANVLTF. This rearrangement joins TRBV6-6 to TRBJ2-6; 7 bases align to TRBD1. The V and J ends lost 7 bases and 0 bases, in that order; junction bases with no gene match: 18. The CDR3 is 20 residues long. Germline values: CDR1 MNHNY, CDR2 SVGAGI (reference sequence).

The rearrangement uses TRBV30 and TRBJ1-4; D is undetermined. Germline CDR1 GTSNPN, CDR2 SVGIG (reference sequence). CDR3 length: 14 residues. V lost 2 bases and J 0 bases, leaving 7 bases between the germline ends. The CDR3 region has the DNA TGTGCCTGGAGTCGTGTAGCAACTAATGAAAAACTGTTTTTT. The encoded protein is CAWSRVATNEKLFF. The full variable domain, its missing parts supplied by reference TRBV30 and TRBJ1-4, is SQTIHQWPATLVQPVGSPLSLECTVEGTSNPNLYWYRQAAGRGLQLLFYSVGIGQISSEVPQNLSASRPQDRQFILSSKKLLLSDSGFYLCAWSRVATNEKLFFGSGTQLSVL.

V usage is TRBV5-6 and J usage is TRBJ1-1, with 10 positions matching TRBD1. V lost 1 base, J lost 5 bases, and 8 bases stayed unmatched. CDR1 and CDR2 (germline): SGHDT, YYEEEE. CDR3 length: 16 residues. The DNA of the CDR3 is TGTGCCAGCAGCTTGAACGCCGGGACAGGGGTAACTGAAGCTTTCTTT. Its protein product is CASSLNAGTGVTEAFF.

The chain employs TRBV19 and TRBJ1-1; the D gene is possibly TRBD1 (6 bases). From germline, CDR1 is LNHDA and CDR2 SQIVND (reference sequence). V was clipped by 11 bases and J by 0 bases, with 16 bases between them. This CDR3 contains 14 residues. The CDR3 coding sequence is TGTGCCTCTGAGGACAGAGCTTTGAACACTGAAGCTTTCTTT. It specifies CASEDRALNTEAFF.

The rearrangement joins TRBV23-1 to TRBJ2-7; tentatively, D is TRBD2 (5 bases). TRBV23-1 is an ORF for which the function is uncertain. Trimming shortened V by 5 bases and J by 2 bases, and 16 bases separated the two germline ends. CDR3 length: 15 amino acids. The CDR3 sequence: CASSLKDCITYEQYF. CDR3 nucleotide sequence: TGCGCCAGCAGTTTGAAGGACTGCATTACCTACGAGCAGTACTTC.

The genes are TRBV29-1 and TRBJ1-1; D is unclear. The CDR3 length is 12 residues. The V gene's germline CDR1 is SQVTM and CDR2 ANQGSEA. V was shortened by 8 bases and J by 4 bases, with 14 bases between the two germline ends. The CDR3, as DNA: TGCAGCTTCGGAGGAGCGGGCACTGAAGCTTTCTTT. It translates to CSFGGAGTEAFF.

The gene calls are TRBV29-1 and TRBJ1-2; possibly TRBD1 for D (5 bases). The CDR3 is 16 residues long. V was trimmed by 1 base and J by 4 bases, leaving 19 bases between them. Germline V lookup: CDR1 SQVTM, CDR2 ANQGSEA. The CDR3 nucleotides are TGCAGCGTTGAAGGCGACAATGGCGCAGGGCTCTATGGCTACACCTTC. This encodes CSVEGDNGAGLYGYTF. Supplemented by reference TRBV29-1 and TRBJ1-2, the full variable domain reads SAVISQKPSRDICQRGTSLTIQCQVDSQVTMMFWYRQQPGQSLTLIATANQGSEATYESGFVIDKFPISRPNLTFSTLTVSNMSPEDSSIYLCSVEGDNGAGLYGYTFGSGTRLTVV.

The chain links TRBV5-1 to TRBJ2-7; the match to TRBD1 covers 7 bases. This CDR3 spans 14 amino acids. Germline lookup yields CDR1 SGHRS and CDR2 YFSETQ. Trimming took 4 bases from V and 4 from J; bases not matched to a gene: 8. This CDR3 is CASSVNRGGYEQYF. The CDR3 DNA reads TGCGCCAGCAGCGTAAACAGGGGTGGGTACGAGCAGTACTTC.

This clone is a singleton in its sample. Written as DNA, the CDR3 is TGTGCCAGCAGCCCGGTAGGCGGACAGTTCCTCATGAACACTGAAGCTTTCTTT. Translated: CASSPVGGQFLMNTEAFF. The chain carries TRBV9 and TRBJ1-1; maybe TRBD1 (6 bases). Germline CDR1 is SGDLS and CDR2 is YYNGEE. The CDR3 extends over 18 amino acids. V lost 4 bases to trimming and J lost 0 bases, with 22 bases between them.

The chain links TRBV19 to TRBJ2-1; maybe TRBD2 (5 bases). V lost 5 bases and J lost 3, with 14 bases in between. From germline, CDR1 is LNHDA and CDR2 SQIVND (reference sequence). This CDR3 has 15 amino acids. For the CDR3, the DNA is TGTGCCAGTAGTTTCTCCGGGATTCACTACAATGAGCAGTTCTTC. It specifies CASSFSGIHYNEQFF.

The V call is TRBV7-8, the J call TRBJ2-7; 7 positions agree with TRBD1. Germline V gives CDR1 SGHVS, CDR2 FQNEAQ. Unmatched junction bases numbered 7, after V lost 0 bases and J lost 5 bases. This CDR3 has 15 residues. CDR3 protein: CASSLARTGAHEQYF. The CDR3 region has the DNA TGTGCCAGCAGCTTAGCGCGTACAGGGGCCCACGAGCAGTACTTC.

The V and J genes are TRBV3-1 (or the pseudogene TRBV3-2) and TRBJ2-2; D is unresolved. V lost 0 bases and J lost 4, with 6 bases in between. This CDR3 is built from 14 residues. Germline CDR1 and CDR2: LGHDT and YNNKEL (reference sequence). CDR3 sequence reads: CASSQESLTGELFF. CDR3 nucleotides: TGTGCCAGCAGCCAAGAATCCCTCACCGGGGAGCTGTTTTTT.

The chain has TRBV5-1 and TRBJ2-7; 9 bases map to TRBD1. The length of the CDR3 is 17 residues. Germline V CDR1 and CDR2: SGHRS, YFSETQ. The trim removed 0 bases at V and 5 bases at J, leaving 12 bases unmatched. The CDR3 bases are TGCGCCAGCAGCTTGGCTGATACCGGGACAGGGTTGAACGAGCAGTACTTC. It specifies CASSLADTGTGLNEQYF.